These 10 T cell receptor beta chains came from one sample sequenced in a study of cytomegalovirus exposure and HLA in healthy donors. The PCR contained 60 Vbeta and 13 Jbeta primers. The method was immunoSEQ multiplex PCR; TCRdb's version includes in-frame clones alone and lacks a portion of them. The table shows 90,000 to 120,000 clones, with 81% occurring only once. The sample taken for sequencing was PBMCs. These receptors all stem from a man aged 25-40 years in good health and CMV-seronegative.

This clone has only one observation. The chain is built from TRBV29-1 and TRBJ1-3, with D maybe TRBD1 (5 bases). This CDR3 contains 15 residues. Trimming removed 7 bases from V and 4 bases from J, with 20 bases in between. Germline assignment: CDR1 SQVTM and CDR2 ANQGSEA. CDR3: CSGSNAGMGGNTIYF. In nucleotides, the CDR3 is TGCAGCGGATCGAACGCAGGGATGGGGGGAAACACCATATATTTT.

DNA of the CDR3: TGTGCCACCAGCACCGGGGACAGGGATCATCAGCCCCAGCATTTT. It translates to CATSTGDRDHQPQHF. The chain joins TRBV15 to TRBJ1-5; the match to TRBD1 covers 9 bases. CDR3 length: 15 residues. The V segment lost 4 bases and the J segment 5 bases; nucleotides outside the gene matches: 6. Germline V gene lookup returns CDR1 LNHNV and CDR2 YYDKDF (reference sequence).

This sequence joins TRBV2 and TRBJ1-2; 9 bases match TRBD1. The CDR3 is 13 amino acids. Trimming at V came to 6 bases and at J to 8 bases, leaving 7 bases not matched to a gene. Germline CDR1 and CDR2: SNHLY and FYNNEI. Here the CDR3 reads CASRRTGDKGYTF. The CDR3 bases are TGTGCCAGCAGACGGACAGGGGATAAAGGCTACACCTTC.

The genes are TRBV25-1 and TRBJ2-1; 10 positions agree with TRBD2. The CDR3 loop spans 15 amino acids. Germline-derived CDR1 and CDR2 are MGHDK and SYGVNS. V was pared by 6 bases and J by 9 bases, with 11 bases of the junction left unmatched. The CDR3 bases are TGTGCCAGCAGGAGGGCCAGCGGGGGGGCGAGTGAGCAGTTCTTC. It is translated as CASRRASGGASEQFF. The complete variable domain, with remaining parts taken from reference TRBV25-1 and TRBJ2-1, reads EADIYQTPRYLVIGTGKKITLECSQTMGHDKMYWYQQDPGMELHLIHYSYGVNSTEKGDLSSESTVSRIRTEHFPLTLESARPSHTSQYLCASRRASGGASEQFFGPGTRLTVL.

The sample holds one count of this clone. The chain has TRBV30 and TRBJ2-2, with D possibly being TRBD2 (6 bases). The CDR3 contains 14 residues. The germline V gene encodes CDR1 GTSNPN and CDR2 SVGIG (reference sequence). The V and J ends lost 3 bases and 4 bases respectively, with 12 bases between them. As DNA, the CDR3 is TGTGCCTGGAGCCCTATGGGAGGCACCGGGGAGCTGTTTTTT. It yields the protein CAWSPMGGTGELFF.

The count of this clone is one. V and J are TRBV21-1 and TRBJ2-4; the table gives TRBD1 as D, unverified against the DNA. TRBV21-1 is a recognized pseudogene. The CDR3 is 19 amino acids. CDR3 in DNA: TGTGCCAGCAGCAAATTGGAACCTCGGCTGCCAGGGGCCAAAAACATTCAGTACTTC. It codes for CASSKLEPRLPGAKNIQYF.

This sequence joins TRBV2 and TRBJ2-1, with TRBD2 as a possible D gene (6 bases). The CDR3 covers 13 residues. The germline V gene has CDR1 SNHLY and CDR2 FYNNEI. The V end lost 7 bases, the J end lost 6 bases, and 13 bases lay between the germline ends. The CDR3 nucleotides read TGTGCCAGCACGGGACTGAGATTCAATGAGCAGTTCTTC. As protein: CASTGLRFNEQFF.

The rearrangement uses TRBV30 and TRBJ1-3, with 8 bases fitting TRBD1. The CDR3 is 16 amino acids. Germline CDR1 reads GTSNPN; CDR2 reads SVGIG (reference sequence). J was trimmed by 2 bases and V by 3 bases; bases with no gene match: 9. CDR3: CAWSATRTGPGNTIYF. The DNA of the CDR3 is TGTGCCTGGAGCGCTACGCGGACAGGGCCTGGAAACACCATATATTTT.

The J gene is TRBJ2-3, the V gene TRBV5-4; D is ambiguous. The CDR3 is 14 amino acids. Between the trimmed V and J ends, which lost 1 base and 0 bases, there was a span of 6 bases. CDR1 is SGHNT and CDR2 is YYREEE in the germline V gene (reference sequence). Here the CDR3 reads CASSLFTSTDTQYF. CDR3 bases: TGTGCCAGCAGCTTGTTCACTAGCACAGATACGCAGTATTTT.

This clone was counted only a few times. This chain joins TRBV27 and TRBJ1-4; D possibly corresponds to TRBD1 (6 bases). Germline-derived CDR1 and CDR2 are MNHEY and SMNVEV (reference sequence). The CDR3 consists of 12 residues. V lost 2 bases to trimming and J lost 9 bases, with 7 bases between them. The CDR3 sequence is CASSLDRKKLFF. The CDR3 DNA reads as TGTGCCAGCAGTTTAGACAGGAAAAAACTGTTTTTT.